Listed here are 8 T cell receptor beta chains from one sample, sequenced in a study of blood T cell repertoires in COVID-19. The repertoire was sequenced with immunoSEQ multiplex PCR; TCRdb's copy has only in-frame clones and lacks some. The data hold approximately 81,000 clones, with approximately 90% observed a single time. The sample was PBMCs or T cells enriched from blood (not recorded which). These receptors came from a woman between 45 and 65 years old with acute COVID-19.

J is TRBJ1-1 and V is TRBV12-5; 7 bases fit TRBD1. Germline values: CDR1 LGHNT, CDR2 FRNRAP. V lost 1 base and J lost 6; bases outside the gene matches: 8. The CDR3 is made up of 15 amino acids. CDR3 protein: CASGLALDRDAEAFF. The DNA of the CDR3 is TGTGCTAGTGGTTTGGCCCTCGACAGGGACGCTGAAGCTTTCTTT.

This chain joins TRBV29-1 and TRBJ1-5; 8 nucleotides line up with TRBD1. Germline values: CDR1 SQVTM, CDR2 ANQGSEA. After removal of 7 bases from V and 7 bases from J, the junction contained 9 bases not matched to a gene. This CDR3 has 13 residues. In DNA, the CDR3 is TGCAGCGCCGGGACAGGAGATGGGCAGCCCCAGCATTTT. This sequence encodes CSAGTGDGQPQHF.

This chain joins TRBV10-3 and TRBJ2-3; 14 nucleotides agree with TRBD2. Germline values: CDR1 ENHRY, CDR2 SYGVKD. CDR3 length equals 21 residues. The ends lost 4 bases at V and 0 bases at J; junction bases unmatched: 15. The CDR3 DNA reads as TGTGCCATCAGTGGCACGACCGGGACTAGCGGGAGAAGACTCAGCACAGATACGCAGTATTTT. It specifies CAISGTTGTSGRRLSTDTQYF.

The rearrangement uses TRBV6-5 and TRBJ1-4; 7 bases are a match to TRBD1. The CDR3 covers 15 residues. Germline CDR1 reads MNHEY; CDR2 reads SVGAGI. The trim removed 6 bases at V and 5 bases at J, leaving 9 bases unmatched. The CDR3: CASSQPGTENEKLFF. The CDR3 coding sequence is TGTGCCAGCAGCCAACCCGGGACAGAGAATGAAAAACTGTTTTTT.

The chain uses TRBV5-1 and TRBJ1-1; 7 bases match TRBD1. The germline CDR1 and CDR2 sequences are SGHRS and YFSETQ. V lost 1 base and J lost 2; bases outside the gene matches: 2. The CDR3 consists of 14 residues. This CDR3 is CASSLRQGNTEAFF. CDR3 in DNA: TGCGCCAGCAGCTTGCGACAGGGCAACACTGAAGCTTTCTTT.

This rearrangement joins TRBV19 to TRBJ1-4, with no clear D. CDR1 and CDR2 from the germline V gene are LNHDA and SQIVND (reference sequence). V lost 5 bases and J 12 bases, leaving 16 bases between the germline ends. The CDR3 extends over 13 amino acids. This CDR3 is CASSPQLSAQLFF. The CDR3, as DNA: TGTGCCAGTAGTCCACAACTATCCGCGCAACTGTTTTTT.

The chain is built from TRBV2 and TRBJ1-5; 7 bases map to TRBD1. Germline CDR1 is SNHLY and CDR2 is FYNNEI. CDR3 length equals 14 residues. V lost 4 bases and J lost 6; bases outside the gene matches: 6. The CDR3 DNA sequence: TGTGCCAGCAGTGGGGGACAGTACTTTCAGCCCCAGCATTTT. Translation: CASSGGQYFQPQHF.

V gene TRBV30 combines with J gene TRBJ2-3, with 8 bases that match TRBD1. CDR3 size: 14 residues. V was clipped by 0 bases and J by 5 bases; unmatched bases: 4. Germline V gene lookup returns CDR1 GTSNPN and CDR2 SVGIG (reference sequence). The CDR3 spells CAWSVSGGLDTQYF. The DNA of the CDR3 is TGTGCCTGGAGTGTTTCAGGGGGCTTAGATACGCAGTATTTT.